One sample yielded the 7 T cell receptor beta chains listed below, sequenced in a study of blood T cells in healthy people across ages. The authors ran a second PCR of about 7 to 11 cycles using a sample-barcoded 5' primer and a J-beta primer mix. TCRdb used MiXCR to reprocess the 5' RACE reads, holding one entry per CDR3 protein. The top ten clones hold about a fifth of a sample with around 900,000 distinct CDR3 sequences, roughly half of them seen once. The specimen was blood. These TCRs come from a woman aged 55-69 years in good health.

The chain combines TRBV29-1 with TRBJ2-1; D possibly corresponds to TRBD2 (5 bases). The V and J ends lost 6 bases and 3 bases respectively, with 21 bases between them. Germline V gives CDR1 SQVTM, CDR2 ANQGSEA. The CDR3 contains 16 residues. The CDR3 reads CSVPTILRRGYNEQFF. The CDR3 DNA is TGCAGCGTCCCGACCATATTAAGACGGGGCTACAATGAGCAGTTCTTC.

The chain carries TRBV12-3 or TRBV12-4 and TRBJ2-7; TRBD1 is a possible D gene (6 bases). Trimming left V 10 bases short and J 7 bases short, with 17 bases between. The CDR3 runs to 12 residues. The CDR3 region is CATGTLGGEQYF. DNA of the CDR3: TGTGCCACCGGGACCCTAGGGGGTGAGCAGTACTTC.

This chain uses TRBV6-5 with TRBJ2-7; TRBD2 matches 7 bases. Germline V CDR1 and CDR2: MNHEY, SVGAGI. The CDR3 contains 15 residues. V was pared by 2 bases and J by 0 bases, with 4 bases of the junction left unmatched. Written as DNA, the CDR3 is TGTGCCAGCAGTTACCGACTAGCAGACTCCTACGAGCAGTACTTC. It specifies CASSYRLADSYEQYF.

This clonotype was counted a few times. V and J are TRBV6-1 and TRBJ2-4; 7 bases agree with TRBD1. CDR3 length: 19 residues. Germline CDR1 MNHNS, CDR2 SASEGT. V was clipped by 6 bases and J by 1 base; unmatched bases: 18. CDR3 sequence reads: CASSPTPQTGVSAKNIQYF. The CDR3 DNA is TGTGCCAGCAGCCCCACTCCGCAAACAGGGGTTAGTGCCAAAAACATTCAGTACTTC.

In its sample, this clonotype was seen a few times. The chain links TRBV6-4 to TRBJ2-7; 16 bases match TRBD2. This CDR3 has 15 amino acids. Germline V CDR1 and CDR2: MRHNA, SNTAGT. V trimming: 3 bases; J trimming: 5 bases; junction bases outside the gene matches: 1. The CDR3 bases are TGTGCCAGCAGTGATGGGACTAGCGGGAGGGACGAGCAGTACTTC. Its protein product is CASSDGTSGRDEQYF.

The CDR3 loop reads CATSRGGYNEQFF. The CDR3 region has the DNA TGTGCCACCAGCAGAGGAGGGTACAATGAGCAGTTCTTC. V is TRBV15 and J is TRBJ2-1; a possible D gene is TRBD2 (5 bases). The CDR3 runs to 13 residues. Germline lookup yields CDR1 LNHNV and CDR2 YYDKDF (reference sequence). V shed 1 base and J shed 4 bases, with 5 bases lying between them. The whole variable domain, remainder taken from reference TRBV15 and TRBJ2-1, is DAMVIQNPRYQVTQFGKPVTLSCSQTLNHNVMYWYQQKSSQAPKLLFHYYDKDFNNEADTPDNFQSRRPNTSFCFLDIRSPGLGDTAMYLCATSRGGYNEQFFGPGTRLTVL.

This clonotype is a singleton in its sample. The gene calls are TRBV28 and TRBJ2-7; TRBD1 is a possible D gene (5 bases). This CDR3 region has 13 residues. The germline V gene encodes CDR1 MDHEN and CDR2 SYDVKM. The V and J ends lost 8 bases and 2 bases respectively, with 13 bases between them. The CDR3 sequence is CASWGPHPYEQYF. The DNA of the CDR3 is TGTGCCAGCTGGGGCCCTCACCCCTACGAGCAGTACTTC. The full variable domain, its missing parts supplied by reference TRBV28 and TRBJ2-7, is DVKVTQSSRYLVKRTGEKVFLECVQDMDHENMFWYRQDPGLGLRLIYFSYDVKMKEKGDIPEGYSVSREKKERFSLILESASTNQTSMYLCASWGPHPYEQYFGPGTRLTVT.